The 2 T cell receptor beta chains below were found in one sample sequenced in a study of regulatory T cells in long-lasting Graves disease. Sample time point: persistent/refractory GD, antithyroid drugs over 5 years with positive TRAb. The TCR library was made from RNA that had been extracted from PBMCs in TRIzol. Building the TCR beta libraries relied on iRepertoire HTBI primers, and CDR3 regions underwent Arm-PCR. TCRdb re-derived calls from the multiplex PCR reads in MiXCR, one entry per CDR3 protein. Altogether roughly 450,000 distinct CDR3 sequences are present, more than 20% being singletons, with the ten largest covering about 8.3%. The sample consisted of peripheral blood mononuclear cells (PBMCs), taken when the disease was refractory, from a patient treated with antithyroid drugs. Receptor source: a female donor with Graves disease.

This clonotype occurred many times. This chain links TRBV2 with TRBJ1-1, with unresolved D. In germline, CDR1 is SNHLY, CDR2 FYNNEI. CDR3 size: 11 residues. The germline V and J ends were trimmed by 7 bases and 10 bases, with 13 bases remaining between them. DNA for the CDR3: TGTGCCAGCATTTTACACCAGGTAGCTTTCTTT. Amino acids: CASILHQVAFF.

At least ten counts were recorded for this clonotype. This sequence joins TRBV28 and TRBJ2-2; D is possibly TRBD1 (6 bases). The CDR3 is 12 residues long. Germline CDR1 and CDR2: MDHEN and SYDVKM. V shed 6 bases and J shed 8 bases, with 10 bases lying between them. This CDR3 reads CASRSQGGELFF. The CDR3 DNA is TGTGCCAGCAGATCCCAGGGGGGGGAGCTGTTTTTT.